This T cell receptor (beta chain) was observed in a study of PD-1 blockade in classical Hodgkin lymphoma. Trimming removed 8 bases from V and 9 bases from J, with 19 bases in between. The CDR3 length is 13 residues. Germline-derived CDR1 and CDR2 are MNHNS and SASEGT. Repertoires were generated with immunoSEQ multiplex PCR, while TCRdb's copy carries only in-frame clones and drops some. The data contain tens of thousands of clones, roughly nine tenths of them singletons. This clone was seen more than once but under ten times. Noted time point: cycle 4 day 1 (C4D1), after less than 7 weeks of nivolumab. Following autologous stem cell transplantation, relapse occurred in every patient, and exposure to brentuximab vedotin varied.

The material sequenced was peripheral blood mononuclear cells (PBMCs), taken before the fourth cycle of nivolumab. This receptor was obtained from a human donor with classical Hodgkin lymphoma. This chain uses TRBV6-1 with TRBJ1-1; the D gene is possibly TRBD1 (6 bases). The CDR3 region has the DNA TGTGCCAGCCGGGAACAGGACAGCGATAAAGCTTTCTTT. Its translation is CASREQDSDKAFF.